This paragraph covers one T cell receptor (beta chain) sequence. The CDR3 has 15 residues. V shed 0 bases and J 1 base; nucleotides not matched to a gene: 1. CDR1 is SGHRS, CDR2 YFSETQ, per germline. The sample is drawn from a study of blood T cell repertoires in COVID-19. Across the whole study: Acute and convalescent COVID-19 specimens originated in the United States, Italy and Spain.

How the authors handled the data: Researchers report that nucleated cell counts were estimated from reference gene primer amplification. Using immunoSEQ multiplex PCR, the repertoire was profiled, and TCRdb retains in-frame clones only, with some absent. Clone size and V and J calls were adopted from that table, with D and trimming inferred from the DNA. Here the sample spans a few hundred thousand clones, roughly 90% being singletons. Sequencing used peripheral blood. The clonotype was recovered from a woman aged 25-40 years with COVID-19, enrolled during active disease. The J gene is TRBJ2-5, the V gene TRBV5-1; 9 nucleotides match TRBD1. Here the CDR3 reads CASSLAGQGQETQYF. The CDR3 bases are TGCGCCAGCAGCTTGGCGGGACAGGGCCAAGAGACCCAGTACTTC.